This T cell receptor beta chain was captured by sequencing in a study of shared clonotypes between healthy human individuals. Assay used: immunoSEQ multiplex PCR; TCRdb lists only in-frame clones, some missing. The sample includes some 2,100,000 clones, 90% to 97% of them seen just once. With 2 bases clipped from V and 4 bases from J, the junction kept 3 bases outside the gene matches. Germline V gives CDR1 SGHDT, CDR2 YYEEEE. The CDR3 is 15 residues long. Study-level results: Measured sharing among donors was expected to vary with sequencing depth.

As concerns this clone: Its target is not known. Other nucleotide sequences from this sample produce the same CDR3.

The sequence was obtained from a young man in good health. The sample was naive CD4+ T cells sorted from blood. Subset: CD45RA+ positively selected. The gene calls are TRBV5-6 and TRBJ1-5; 10 bases align to TRBD1. CDR3 nucleotides: TGTGCCAGCAGCTTAGGACAGGGGGGGAATCAGCCCCAGCATTTT. This sequence encodes CASSLGQGGNQPQHF.